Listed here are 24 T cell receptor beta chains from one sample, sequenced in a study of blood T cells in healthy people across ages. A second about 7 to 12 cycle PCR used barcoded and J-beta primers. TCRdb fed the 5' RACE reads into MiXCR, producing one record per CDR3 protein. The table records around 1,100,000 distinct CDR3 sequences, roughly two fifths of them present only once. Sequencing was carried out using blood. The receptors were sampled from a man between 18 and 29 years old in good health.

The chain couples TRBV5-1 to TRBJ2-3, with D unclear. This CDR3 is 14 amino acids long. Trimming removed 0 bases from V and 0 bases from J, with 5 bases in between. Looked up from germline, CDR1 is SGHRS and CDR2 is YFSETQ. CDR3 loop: CASSLVASTDTQYF. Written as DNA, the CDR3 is TGCGCCAGCAGCTTGGTGGCAAGCACAGATACGCAGTATTTT. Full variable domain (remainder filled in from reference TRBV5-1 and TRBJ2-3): KAGVTQTPRYLIKTRGQQVTLSCSPISGHRSVSWYQQTPGQGLQFLFEYFSETQRNKGNFPGRFSGRQFSNSRSEMNVSTLELGDSALYLCASSLVASTDTQYFGPGTRLTVL.

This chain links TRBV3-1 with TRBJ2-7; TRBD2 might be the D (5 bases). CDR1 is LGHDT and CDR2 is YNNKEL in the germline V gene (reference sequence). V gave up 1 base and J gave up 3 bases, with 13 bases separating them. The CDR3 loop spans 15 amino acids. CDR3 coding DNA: TGTGCCAGCAGCCAAGTTCTTGGAGGAAACTACGAGCAGTACTTC. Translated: CASSQVLGGNYEQYF.

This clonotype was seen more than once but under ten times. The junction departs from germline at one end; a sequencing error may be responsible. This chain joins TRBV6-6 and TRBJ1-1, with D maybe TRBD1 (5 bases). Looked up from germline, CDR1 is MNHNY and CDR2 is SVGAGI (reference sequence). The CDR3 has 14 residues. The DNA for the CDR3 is TGTGCCAGCATCTCGACAGACCGGAACACTGAAGATTTCTTT. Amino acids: CASISTDRNTEDFF.

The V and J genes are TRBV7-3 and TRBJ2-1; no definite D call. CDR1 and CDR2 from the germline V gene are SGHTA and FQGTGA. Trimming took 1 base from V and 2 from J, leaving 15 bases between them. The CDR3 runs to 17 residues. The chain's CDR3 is CASSLRSSKVAYNEQFF. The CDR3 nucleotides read TGTGCCAGCAGCTTAAGATCGAGCAAGGTAGCCTACAATGAGCAGTTCTTC.

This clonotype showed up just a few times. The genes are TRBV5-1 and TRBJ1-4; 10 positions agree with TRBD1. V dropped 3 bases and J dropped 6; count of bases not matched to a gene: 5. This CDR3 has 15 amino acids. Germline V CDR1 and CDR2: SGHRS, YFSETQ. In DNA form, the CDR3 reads TGCGCCAGCAGCTCGACAGGGGGCGGTTATGAAAAACTGTTTTTT. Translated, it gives CASSSTGGGYEKLFF.

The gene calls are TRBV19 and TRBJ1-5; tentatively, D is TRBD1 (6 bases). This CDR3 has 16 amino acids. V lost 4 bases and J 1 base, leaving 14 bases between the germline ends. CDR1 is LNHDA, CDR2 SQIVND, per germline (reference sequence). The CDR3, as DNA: TGTGCCAGTAGTACTCTAAACAGGGCCAGCAATCAGCCCCAGCATTTT. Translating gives CASSTLNRASNQPQHF.

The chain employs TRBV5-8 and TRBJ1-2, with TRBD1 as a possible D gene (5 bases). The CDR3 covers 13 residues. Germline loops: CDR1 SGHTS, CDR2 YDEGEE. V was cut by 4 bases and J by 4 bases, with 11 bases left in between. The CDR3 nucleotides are TGTGCCAGCAGCCGACAGACCTTCTATGGCTACACCTTC. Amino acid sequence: CASSRQTFYGYTF.

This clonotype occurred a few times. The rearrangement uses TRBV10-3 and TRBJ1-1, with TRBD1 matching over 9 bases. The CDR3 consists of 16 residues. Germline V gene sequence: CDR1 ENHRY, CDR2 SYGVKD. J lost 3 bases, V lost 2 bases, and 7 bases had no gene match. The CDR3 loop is CAISEKGTGMDTEAFF. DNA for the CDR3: TGTGCCATCAGTGAGAAAGGGACAGGGATGGACACTGAAGCTTTCTTT.

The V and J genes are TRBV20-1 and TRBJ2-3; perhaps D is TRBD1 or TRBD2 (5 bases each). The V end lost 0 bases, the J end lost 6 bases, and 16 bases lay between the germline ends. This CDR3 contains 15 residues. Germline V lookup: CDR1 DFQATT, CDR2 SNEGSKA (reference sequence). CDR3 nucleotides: TGCAGTGCTAGAGATGGGGGTTTGGGTGGGGATACGCAGTATTTT. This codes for CSARDGGLGGDTQYF.

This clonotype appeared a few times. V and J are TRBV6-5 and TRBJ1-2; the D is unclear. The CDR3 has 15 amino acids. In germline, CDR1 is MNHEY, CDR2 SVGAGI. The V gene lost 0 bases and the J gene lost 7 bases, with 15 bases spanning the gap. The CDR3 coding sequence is TGTGCCAGCAGTTACTCGAAGTATGCGGTGATTGGCTACACCTTC. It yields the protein CASSYSKYAVIGYTF.

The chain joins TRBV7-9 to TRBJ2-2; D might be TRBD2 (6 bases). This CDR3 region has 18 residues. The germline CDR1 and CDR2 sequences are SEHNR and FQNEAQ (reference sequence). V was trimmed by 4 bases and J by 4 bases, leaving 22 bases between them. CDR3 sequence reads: CASSSPVGGVSGTGELFF. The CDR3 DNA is TGTGCCAGCAGCTCTCCTGTCGGGGGTGTGTCAGGCACCGGGGAGCTGTTTTTT.

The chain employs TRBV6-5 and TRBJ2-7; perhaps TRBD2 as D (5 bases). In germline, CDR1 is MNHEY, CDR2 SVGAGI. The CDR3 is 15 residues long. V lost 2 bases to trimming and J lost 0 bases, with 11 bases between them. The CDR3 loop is CASSYGVEGSYEQYF. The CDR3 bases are TGTGCCAGCAGTTACGGGGTTGAGGGCTCCTACGAGCAGTACTTC.

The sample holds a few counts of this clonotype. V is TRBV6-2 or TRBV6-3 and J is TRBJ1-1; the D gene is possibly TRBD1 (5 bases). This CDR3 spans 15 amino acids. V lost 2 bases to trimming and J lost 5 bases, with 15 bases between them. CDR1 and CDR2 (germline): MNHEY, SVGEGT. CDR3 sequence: CASSYRGGLRTEAFF. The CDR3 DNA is TGTGCCAGCAGTTACCGCGGGGGTCTGAGGACTGAAGCTTTCTTT.

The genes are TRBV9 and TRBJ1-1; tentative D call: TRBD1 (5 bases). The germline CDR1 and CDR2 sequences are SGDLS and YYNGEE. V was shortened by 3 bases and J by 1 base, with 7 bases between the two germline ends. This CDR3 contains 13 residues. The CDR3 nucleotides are TGTGCCAGCAGCGGCGGACAGAACACTGAAGCTTTCTTT. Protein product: CASSGGQNTEAFF.

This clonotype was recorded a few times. The CDR3 bases are TGTGCCAGCAACGCCGGGACCCATAATCAGCCCCAGCATTTT. Translating it yields CASNAGTHNQPQHF. The chain carries TRBV6-2 or TRBV6-3 and TRBJ1-5; D possibly corresponds to TRBD1 (5 bases). Germline CDR1 MNHEY, CDR2 SVGEGT. The germline V and J ends were trimmed by 7 bases and 4 bases, with 14 bases remaining between them. The CDR3 spans 14 residues.

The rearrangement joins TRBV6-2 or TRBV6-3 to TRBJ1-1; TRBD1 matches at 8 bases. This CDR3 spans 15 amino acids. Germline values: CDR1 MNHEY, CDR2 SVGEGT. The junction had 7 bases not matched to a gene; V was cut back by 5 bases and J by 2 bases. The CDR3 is CASSHHGQGNTEAFF. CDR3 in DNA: TGTGCCAGCAGTCACCACGGACAGGGCAACACTGAAGCTTTCTTT.

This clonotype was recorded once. The DNA of the CDR3 is TGTGCCAGCAGCCAAGATCTACAGCTTAATAATTCACCCCTCCACTTT. As protein: CASSQDLQLNNSPLHF. The chain links TRBV3-1 to TRBJ1-6; no clear D. This CDR3 comprises 16 residues. Looked up from germline, CDR1 is LGHDT and CDR2 is YNNKEL (reference sequence). Trimming removed 0 bases at V and 5 bases at J, with 11 bases between.

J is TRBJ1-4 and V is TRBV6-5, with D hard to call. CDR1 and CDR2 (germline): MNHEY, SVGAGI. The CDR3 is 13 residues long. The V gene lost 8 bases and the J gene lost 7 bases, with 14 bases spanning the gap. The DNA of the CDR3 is TGTGCCAGCTCCCGGGAACGGGGTGAAAAACTGTTTTTT. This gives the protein CASSRERGEKLFF.

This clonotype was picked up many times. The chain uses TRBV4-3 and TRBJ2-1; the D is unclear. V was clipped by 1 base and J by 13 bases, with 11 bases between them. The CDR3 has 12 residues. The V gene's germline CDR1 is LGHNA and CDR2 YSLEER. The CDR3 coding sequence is TGCGCCAGCAGCCAAGGGTCCACGCCCCAGTTCTTC. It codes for CASSQGSTPQFF.

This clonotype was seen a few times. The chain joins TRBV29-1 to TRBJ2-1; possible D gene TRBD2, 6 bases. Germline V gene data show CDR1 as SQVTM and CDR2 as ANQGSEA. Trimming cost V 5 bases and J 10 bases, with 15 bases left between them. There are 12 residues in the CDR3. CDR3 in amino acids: CSVYRGDQEQFF. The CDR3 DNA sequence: TGCAGCGTTTACCGCGGGGATCAAGAGCAGTTCTTC.

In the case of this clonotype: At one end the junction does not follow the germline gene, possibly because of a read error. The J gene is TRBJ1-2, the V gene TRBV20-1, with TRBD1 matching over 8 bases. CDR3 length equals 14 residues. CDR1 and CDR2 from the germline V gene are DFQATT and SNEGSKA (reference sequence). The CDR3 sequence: CSADARQGLYAYTF. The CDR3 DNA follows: TGCAGTGCTGATGCGCGACAGGGGCTCTATGCCTACACCTTC.

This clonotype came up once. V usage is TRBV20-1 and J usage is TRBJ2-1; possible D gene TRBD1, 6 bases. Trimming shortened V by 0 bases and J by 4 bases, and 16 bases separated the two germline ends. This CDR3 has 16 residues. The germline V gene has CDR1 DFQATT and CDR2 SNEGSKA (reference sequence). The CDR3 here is CSARDPSLRGYNEQFF. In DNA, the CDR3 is TGCAGTGCTAGAGACCCGTCGCTTAGGGGGTACAATGAGCAGTTCTTC.

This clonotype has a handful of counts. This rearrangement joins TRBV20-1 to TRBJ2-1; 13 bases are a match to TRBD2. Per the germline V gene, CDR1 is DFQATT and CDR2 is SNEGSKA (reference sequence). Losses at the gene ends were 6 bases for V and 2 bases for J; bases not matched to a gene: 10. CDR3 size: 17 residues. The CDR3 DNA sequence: TGCAGTGCGGAGCGGTTGGGACTAGCGGGGCCCTACAATGAGCAGTTCTTC. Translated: CSAERLGLAGPYNEQFF.

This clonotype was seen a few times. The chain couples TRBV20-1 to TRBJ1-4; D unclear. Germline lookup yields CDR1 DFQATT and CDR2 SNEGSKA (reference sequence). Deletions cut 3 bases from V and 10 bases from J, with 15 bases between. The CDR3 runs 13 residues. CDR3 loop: CSASRRVPRKLFF. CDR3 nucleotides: TGCAGTGCTAGTCGCCGGGTACCCCGAAAACTGTTTTTT.